Listed below are T cell receptor beta chains from one sample, sequenced in a study of blood T cell repertoires in COVID-19. The data were produced by immunoSEQ multiplex PCR, yet TCRdb's version contains in-frame clones alone and is incomplete. The sample has under 300,000 clones, around nine tenths seen once. The sequenced sample was PBMCs or T cells enriched from blood (not recorded which). The receptors shown here come from a middle-aged man who had recovered from COVID-19. Each CDR3 is given with its conserved first and last residue. D genes are given only for firm matches. Only part of the rows carry a size: once, few, many, or a class if the clone is expanded.

J gene | D gene | V gene | clone size | CDR3 protein | CDR3 DNA
TRBJ1-2 | TRBD1 | TRBV19 | NA | CASSIDRGRKNGYTF | TGTGCCAGTAGTATTGACAGGGGGCGCAAGAATGGCTACACCTTC
TRBJ1-2 | NA | TRBV5-5 | NA | CASSISETVDSYGYTF | TGTGCCAGCAGCATCTCCGAGACAGTGGATAGCTATGGCTACACCTTC
TRBJ1-6 | TRBD1 | TRBV7-3 | NA | CASSLKTGGSPLHF | TGTGCCAGCAGCTTAAAGACAGGGGGTTCACCCCTCCACTTT
TRBJ2-1 | TRBD2 | TRBV5-4 | NA | CASSLSLRLASYNEQFF | TGTGCCAGCAGCTTGAGTCTGAGACTAGCCTCCTACAATGAGCAGTTCTTC
TRBJ1-4 | NA | TRBV7-8 | NA | CASSLVGPAGVEKLFF | TGTGCCAGCAGCTTAGTAGGACCTGCGGGGGTCGAAAAACTGTTTTTT
TRBJ1-3 | NA | TRBV9 | NA | CASSVDSSFSGNTIYF | TGTGCCAGCAGCGTAGACTCGAGTTTCTCTGGAAACACCATATATTTT
TRBJ2-7 | NA | TRBV28 | NA | CASSTSGAEQYF | TGTGCCAGCAGCACCTCAGGGGCCGAGCAGTACTTC
TRBJ2-7 | TRBD1 | TRBV19 | once | CASRGQGKVSYEQYF | TGTGCCAGTAGGGGACAGGGGAAGGTCTCCTACGAGCAGTACTTC
TRBJ2-3 | TRBD2 | TRBV28 | once | CASRRLAGPEGADTQYF | TGTGCCAGCAGGCGACTAGCGGGGCCAGAAGGAGCAGATACGCAGTATTTT
TRBJ2-7 | TRBD1 | TRBV12-5 | NA | CALPGGINPHEQYF | TGTGCTCTACCAGGGGGAATTAATCCCCACGAGCAGTACTTC
TRBJ2-3 | NA | TRBV3-1/TRBV3-2 | NA | CASSHFVAYSTDTQYF | TGTGCCAGCAGCCATTTTGTAGCGTACAGCACAGATACGCAGTATTTT
TRBJ2-7 | TRBD1 | TRBV5-8 | NA | CASNRDRDLYEQYF | TGTGCCAGTAACCGGGACAGGGACTTATACGAGCAGTACTTC
TRBJ1-3 | NA | TRBV7-8 | NA | CASSLGGGDGLWAGNTIYF | TGTGCCAGCAGCTTAGGAGGGGGGGACGGGCTCTGGGCTGGAAACACCATATATTTT
TRBJ2-1 | TRBD1 | TRBV7-9 | once | CASSSNIRDRRYNEQFF | TGTGCCAGCAGCTCAAACATCCGGGACAGGAGATACAATGAGCAGTTCTTC
TRBJ2-1 | TRBD1 | TRBV5-8 | NA | CASSLGQGVWNEQFF | TGTGCCAGCAGCTTGGGACAGGGGGTATGGAATGAGCAGTTCTTC